This T cell receptor (beta chain) was captured in a study of blood T cell repertoires in COVID-19. In the study overall: Spain, Italy and the United States supplied samples that represented acute and convalescent COVID-19. T cells, B-cell-depleted T cells, or PBMCs provided the cDNA or gDNA that served as material.

Authors' processing steps: Estimates of nucleated cell counts were drawn from the amplification of reference gene primers. Produced via immunoSEQ multiplex PCR; TCRdb's table is partial and in-frame only. V and J calls and clone size are as listed in that table; D and trimming were resolved from the DNA. Here the sample spans 380,000 or so clones, approximately 87% being singletons. J lost 6 bases, V lost 3 bases, and 2 bases had no gene match. Germline CDR1 is MGHRA and CDR2 is YSYEKL. The CDR3 is made up of 14 amino acids. The age range of participants was roughly 18 to 90 years, with residence in under 30 US areas.

The clonotype was recovered from a woman between 25 and 40 years old with acute COVID-19. The chain is built from TRBV4-1 and TRBJ1-5; 10 bases fit TRBD1. Sample: PBMCs or T cells enriched from blood (not recorded which). In DNA form, the CDR3 reads TGCGCCAGCAGCCAGGACAGGGGGGGTCAGCCCCAGCATTTT. This encodes CASSQDRGGQPQHF.